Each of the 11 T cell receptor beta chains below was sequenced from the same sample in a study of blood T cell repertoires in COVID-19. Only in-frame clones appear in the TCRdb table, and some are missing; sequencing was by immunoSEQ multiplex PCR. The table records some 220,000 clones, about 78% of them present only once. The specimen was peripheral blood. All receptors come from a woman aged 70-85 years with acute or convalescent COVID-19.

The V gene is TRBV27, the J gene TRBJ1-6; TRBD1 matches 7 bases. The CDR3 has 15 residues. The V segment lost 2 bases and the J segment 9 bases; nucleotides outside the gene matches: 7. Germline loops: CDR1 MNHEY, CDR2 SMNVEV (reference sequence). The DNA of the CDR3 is TGTGCCAGCAGTTTACGACAGGGTTGGGGTTCACCCCTCCACTTT. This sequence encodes CASSLRQGWGSPLHF.

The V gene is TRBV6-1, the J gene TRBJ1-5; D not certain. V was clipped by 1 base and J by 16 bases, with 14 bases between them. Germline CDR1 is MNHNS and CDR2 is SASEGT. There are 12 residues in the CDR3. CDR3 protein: CASSEGPKRQHF. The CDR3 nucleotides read TGTGCCAGCAGTGAAGGGCCCAAGCGGCAACATTTT.

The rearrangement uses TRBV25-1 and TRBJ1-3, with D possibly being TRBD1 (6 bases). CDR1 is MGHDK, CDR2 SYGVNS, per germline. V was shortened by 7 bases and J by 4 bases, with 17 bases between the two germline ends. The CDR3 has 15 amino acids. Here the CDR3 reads CASTRGGSKGNTIYF. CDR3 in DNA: TGTGCCAGCACTCGGGGGGGCTCCAAAGGAAACACCATATATTTT.

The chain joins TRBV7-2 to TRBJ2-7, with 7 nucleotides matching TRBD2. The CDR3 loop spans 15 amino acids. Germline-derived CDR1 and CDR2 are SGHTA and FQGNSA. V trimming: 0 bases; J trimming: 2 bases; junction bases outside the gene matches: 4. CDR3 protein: CASSLAGGLTYEQYF. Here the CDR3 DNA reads TGTGCCAGCAGCTTAGCGGGGGGACTAACCTACGAGCAGTACTTC.

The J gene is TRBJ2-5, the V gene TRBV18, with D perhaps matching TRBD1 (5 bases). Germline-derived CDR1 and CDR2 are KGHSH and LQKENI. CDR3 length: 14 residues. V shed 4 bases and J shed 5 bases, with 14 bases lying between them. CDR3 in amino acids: CASSHPTKGETQYF. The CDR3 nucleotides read TGTGCCAGCTCACACCCTACTAAGGGGGAGACCCAGTACTTC.

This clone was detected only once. Here the CDR3 DNA reads TGTGCCAGCACCGACGTTGGCGGCCCCCGGGATTTTCACACCTTC. Translation gives CASTDVGGPRDFHTF. This chain links TRBV6-5 with TRBJ1-2; the D is unclear. With 7 bases removed from V and 12 bases from J, the gap between germline ends came to 27 bases. The CDR3 runs to 15 residues. From germline, CDR1 is MNHEY and CDR2 SVGAGI.

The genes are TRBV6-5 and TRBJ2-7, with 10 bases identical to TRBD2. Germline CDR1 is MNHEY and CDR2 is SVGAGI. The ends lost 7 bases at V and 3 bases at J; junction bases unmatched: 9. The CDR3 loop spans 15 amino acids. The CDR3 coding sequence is TGTGCCAGCAAGTCAATAGCGGGGGGCCTCTACGAGCAGTACTTC. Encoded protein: CASKSIAGGLYEQYF.

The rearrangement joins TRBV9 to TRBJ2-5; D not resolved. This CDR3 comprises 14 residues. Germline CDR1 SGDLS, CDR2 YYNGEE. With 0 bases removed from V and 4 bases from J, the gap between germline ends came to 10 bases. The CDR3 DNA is TGTGCCAGCAGCGTAGGCCTAGTTGGAGAGACCCAGTACTTC. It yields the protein CASSVGLVGETQYF.

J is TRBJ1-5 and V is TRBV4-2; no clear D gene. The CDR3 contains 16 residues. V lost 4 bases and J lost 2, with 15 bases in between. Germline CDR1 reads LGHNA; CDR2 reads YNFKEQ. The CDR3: CASSPSELGGNQPQHF. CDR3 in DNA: TGTGCCAGCAGCCCATCGGAGCTGGGAGGCAATCAGCCCCAGCATTTT.

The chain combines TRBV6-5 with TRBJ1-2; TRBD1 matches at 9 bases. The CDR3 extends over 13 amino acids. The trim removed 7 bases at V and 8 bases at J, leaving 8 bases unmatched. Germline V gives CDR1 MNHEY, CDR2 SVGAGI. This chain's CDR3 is CASIPGQGRGYTF. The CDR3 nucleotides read TGTGCCAGCATTCCGGGACAGGGTCGCGGCTACACCTTC.

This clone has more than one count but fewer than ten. The CDR3 DNA follows: TGTGCCAGCAGCCAATCGGGCGGGGGTGACTACGAGCAGTACTTC. Its protein is CASSQSGGGDYEQYF. This rearrangement joins TRBV7-2 to TRBJ2-7; 7 bases match TRBD2. The CDR3 extends over 15 amino acids. CDR1 is SGHTA, CDR2 FQGNSA, per germline. V was clipped by 5 bases and J by 3 bases; unmatched bases: 10.